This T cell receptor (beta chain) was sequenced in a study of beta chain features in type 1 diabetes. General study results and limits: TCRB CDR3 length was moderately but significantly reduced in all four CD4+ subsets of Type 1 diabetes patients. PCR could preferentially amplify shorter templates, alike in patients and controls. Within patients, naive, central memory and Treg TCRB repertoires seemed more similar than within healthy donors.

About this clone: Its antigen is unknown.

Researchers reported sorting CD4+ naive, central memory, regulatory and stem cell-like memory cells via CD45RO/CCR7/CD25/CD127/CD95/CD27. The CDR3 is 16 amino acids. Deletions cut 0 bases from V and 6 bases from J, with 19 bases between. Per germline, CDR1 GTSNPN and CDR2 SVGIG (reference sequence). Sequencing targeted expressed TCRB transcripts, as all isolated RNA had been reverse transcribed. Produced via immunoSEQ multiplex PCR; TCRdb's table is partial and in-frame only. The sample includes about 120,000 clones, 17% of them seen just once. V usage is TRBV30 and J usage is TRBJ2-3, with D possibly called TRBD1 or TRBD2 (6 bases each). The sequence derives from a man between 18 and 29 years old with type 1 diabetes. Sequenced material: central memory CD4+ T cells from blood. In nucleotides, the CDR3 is TGTGCCTGGAGTGTAAGGGGGGCACCTAGTACGGATACGCAGTATTTT. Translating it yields CAWSVRGAPSTDTQYF.